This T cell receptor (beta chain) was recovered during a study of blood T cell repertoires in COVID-19. Study-level information: Sample material is recorded as cDNA or gDNA derived from T cells, B-cell-depleted T cells, or PBMCs.

As handled by the study authors: The assay estimated nucleated cells by amplifying reference gene primers. Generated by immunoSEQ multiplex PCR, the TCRdb table keeps only in-frame clones and is missing some. V and J calls and clone size come straight from that table; D and trimming were deduced from the DNA. The repertoire consists of 100,000 to 150,000 clones, with around four fifths occurring once and the leading ten covering under 6%. Trimming removed 6 bases at V and 0 bases at J, with 9 bases between. In germline, CDR1 is MNHEY, CDR2 SMNVEV (reference sequence). This CDR3 region has 14 residues.

The chain has TRBV27 and TRBJ1-5; no clear D gene. Material: peripheral blood. The sequence was obtained from a man aged 80 or over with active or convalescent COVID-19. The CDR3 nucleotides read TGTGCCAGCAGCCCCCACTATAGCAATCAGCCCCAGCATTTT. It is translated as CASSPHYSNQPQHF.